This T cell receptor (beta chain) was sequenced for a study of T cells in Graves' hyperthyroidism and ophthalmopathy. This CDR3 spans 16 amino acids. Germline CDR1 is MDHEN and CDR2 is SYDVKM. V trimming: 5 bases; J trimming: 8 bases; junction bases outside the gene matches: 15. RNA transcripts yielded amplified TCR beta CDR3 regions. First-round RT-PCR of the TCR CDR3 relied on the HTBI primer set. TCRdb independently ran MiXCR on the multiplex PCR reads; one entry per CDR3 protein. This table has 300,000 to 450,000 distinct CDR3 sequences, about 15% appearing once. The sample of blood was obtained at first hyperthyroidism diagnosis (before any ophthalmopathy symptoms). This clonotype was seen ten or more times.

The chain joins TRBV28 to TRBJ2-3; TRBD1 matches 8 bases. The clonotype originates from a woman younger than 30 with Graves' hyperthyroidism that later progressed to Graves' ophthalmopathy. Source material: blood. This CDR3 is CASSPQLWTGRPTQYF. The CDR3 coding sequence is TGTGCCAGCAGTCCCCAGCTCTGGACAGGGAGGCCTACGCAGTATTTT.